This TCR beta chain was recovered during a study of T cell changes during pregnancy in multiple sclerosis. Sequencing was performed with immunoSEQ multiplex PCR; in TCRdb, only in-frame clones are kept and a portion is missing. The sample lists about 52,000 clones, 85% to 95% seen once, with around 0.76% in the top ten. Germline trimming cut 3 bases from V and 5 bases from J; bases unmatched to any gene: 8. Germline loops: CDR1 LNHDA, CDR2 SQIVND (reference sequence). The CDR3 has 16 amino acids. This TCR derives from a female donor with multiple sclerosis, enrolled in a pregnancy study. The gene calls are TRBV19 and TRBJ2-1; TRBD1 matches at 9 bases. Sequenced material: CD4+ T cells from peripheral blood mononuclear cells, taken in the third trimester of pregnancy. DNA of the CDR3: TGTGCCAGTAGTATCGACCACAGGGGGCGTGACAATGAGCAGTTCTTC. It codes for CASSIDHRGRDNEQFF.